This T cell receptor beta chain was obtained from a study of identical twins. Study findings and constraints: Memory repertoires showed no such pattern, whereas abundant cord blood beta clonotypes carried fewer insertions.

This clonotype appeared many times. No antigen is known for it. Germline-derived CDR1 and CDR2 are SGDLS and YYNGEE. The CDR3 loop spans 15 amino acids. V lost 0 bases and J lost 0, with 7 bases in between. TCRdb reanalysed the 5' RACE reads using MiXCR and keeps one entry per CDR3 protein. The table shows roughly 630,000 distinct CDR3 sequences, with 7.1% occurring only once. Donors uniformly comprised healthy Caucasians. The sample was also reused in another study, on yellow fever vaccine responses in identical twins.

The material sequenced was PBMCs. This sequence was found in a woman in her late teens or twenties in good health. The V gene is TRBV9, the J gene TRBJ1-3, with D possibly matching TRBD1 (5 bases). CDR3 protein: CASSVGGGSGNTIYF. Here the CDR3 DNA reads TGTGCCAGCAGCGTAGGGGGGGGCTCTGGAAACACCATATATTTT.